These 19 T cell receptor beta chains came from one sample sequenced in a study of identical twins. TCRdb processed the 5' RACE reads anew with MiXCR; each CDR3 protein has one entry. The sample holds fewer than 250,000 distinct CDR3 sequences, around 8% seen once. The sample was also linked to a second study, of yellow fever vaccine responses in identical twins.

The material sequenced was memory (CD45RO+) T cells sorted from blood. Every receptor here comes from a woman between 18 and 29 years old in good health.

This clonotype turned up a few times. CDR3 sequence: CSAPRTRVTEAFF. In DNA form, the CDR3 reads TGCAGTGCACCAAGAACCAGGGTTACTGAAGCTTTCTTT. The chain uses TRBV20-1 and TRBJ1-1; TRBD1 is a possible D gene (5 bases). Per germline, CDR1 DFQATT and CDR2 SNEGSKA (reference sequence). This CDR3 has 13 amino acids. The V and J ends lost 6 bases and 5 bases respectively, with 16 bases between them.

This chain joins TRBV2 and TRBJ2-5; 8 bases align to TRBD1. CDR3 length: 15 residues. CDR1 and CDR2 from the germline V gene are SNHLY and FYNNEI. V shed 6 bases and J 2 bases; nucleotides not matched to a gene: 8. The chain's CDR3 is CASRRQGSNQETQYF. For the CDR3, the DNA is TGTGCCAGCAGGAGACAGGGGTCAAATCAAGAGACCCAGTACTTC.

This clonotype was detected a few times. The rearrangement joins TRBV28 to TRBJ2-1; D not resolved. Deletions cut 2 bases from V and 4 bases from J, with 18 bases between. CDR1 is MDHEN and CDR2 is SYDVKM in the germline V gene. This CDR3 has 17 residues. As DNA, the CDR3 is TGTGCCAGCAGTTTAAGGATAAGGTTAAATGGGTACAATGAGCAGTTCTTC. It yields the protein CASSLRIRLNGYNEQFF.

This clonotype was found many times. The chain recombines TRBV4-3 with TRBJ2-1; 10 bases fit TRBD2. V lost 0 bases and J lost 8; bases outside the gene matches: 7. Looked up from germline, CDR1 is LGHNA and CDR2 is YSLEER. The CDR3 runs to 16 residues. The CDR3 here is CASSQDGLAGVDEQFF. The CDR3 nucleotides are TGCGCCAGCAGCCAAGATGGGCTAGCGGGAGTAGATGAGCAGTTCTTC.

This clonotype was detected many times. The gene calls are TRBV4-2 and TRBJ2-7; a possible D gene is TRBD2 (6 bases). The germline V gene has CDR1 LGHNA and CDR2 YNFKEQ. The CDR3 is made up of 17 amino acids. Trimming took 4 bases from V and 3 from J, leaving 22 bases between them. The CDR3 here is CASSPDLRVAVYYEQYF. CDR3 nucleotide sequence: TGTGCCAGCAGCCCGGATTTGAGGGTAGCGGTCTACTACGAGCAGTACTTC.

This clonotype showed up just a few times. The V and J genes are TRBV29-1 and TRBJ2-4; 7 nucleotides agree with TRBD1. The length of the CDR3 is 16 residues. V shed 3 bases and J 2 bases; nucleotides not matched to a gene: 10. Germline CDR1 reads SQVTM; CDR2 reads ANQGSEA. The CDR3 spells CSVDVVKGATKNIQYF. The CDR3 DNA sequence: TGCAGCGTTGACGTGGTTAAGGGGGCTACCAAAAACATTCAGTACTTC.

The V and J genes are TRBV29-1 and TRBJ2-1, with 7 bases aligning to TRBD1. CDR1 and CDR2 (germline): SQVTM, ANQGSEA. The CDR3 is 13 amino acids. The ends lost 7 bases at V and 3 bases at J; junction bases unmatched: 6. CDR3 bases: TGCAGCGCCCGGACAGGAGGCTACAATGAGCAGTTCTTC. Its translation is CSARTGGYNEQFF.

A few counts support this clonotype. This chain joins TRBV7-2 and TRBJ2-1, with D perhaps assigned TRBD1 or TRBD2 (6 bases each). The CDR3 extends over 15 amino acids. Trimming shortened V by 2 bases and J by 7 bases, and 15 bases separated the two germline ends. The germline V gene has CDR1 SGHTA and CDR2 FQGNSA. The chain's CDR3 is CASSLWSRGENEQFF. The CDR3 nucleotides are TGTGCCAGCAGCTTATGGTCGAGGGGGGAGAATGAGCAGTTCTTC.

In this sample, this clonotype turned up many times. V gene TRBV20-1 combines with J gene TRBJ2-2; D uncertain. With 0 bases removed from V and 8 bases from J, the gap between germline ends came to 10 bases. The CDR3 is 13 residues long. CDR1 and CDR2 (germline): DFQATT, SNEGSKA (reference sequence). The CDR3 nucleotides read TGCAGTGCTAGAGATAAAGGGTATGGGGAGCTGTTTTTT. This encodes CSARDKGYGELFF.

The J gene is TRBJ2-7, the V gene TRBV20-1; 10 positions match TRBD2. Germline V gene data show CDR1 as DFQATT and CDR2 as SNEGSKA (reference sequence). Trimming removed 3 bases from V and 5 bases from J; junction bases left unmatched: 4. The CDR3 covers 13 residues. CDR3 sequence: CSASWTSGNEQYF. CDR3 coding DNA: TGCAGTGCTAGTTGGACTAGCGGCAACGAGCAGTACTTC.

This clonotype was recorded a few times. The chain carries TRBV20-1 and TRBJ2-5; the match to TRBD2 covers 11 bases. The germline gives CDR1 DFQATT, CDR2 SNEGSKA (reference sequence). After removal of 3 bases from V and 5 bases from J, the junction contained 11 bases not matched to a gene. This CDR3 is 16 amino acids long. The CDR3 DNA is TGCAGTGCTAGTGTCTTAGCGGGAGGGCCAACGGAGACCCAGTACTTC. This gives the protein CSASVLAGGPTETQYF.

CDR3 sequence reads: CSVWAGVNTDTQYF. CDR3 sequence (DNA): TGCAGTGTCTGGGCGGGAGTAAACACAGATACGCAGTATTTT. The gene calls are TRBV20-1 and TRBJ2-3; 7 positions match TRBD2. Looked up from germline, CDR1 is DFQATT and CDR2 is SNEGSKA (reference sequence). J lost 2 bases, V lost 7 bases, and 9 bases had no gene match. The length of the CDR3 is 14 residues.

This clonotype occurred many times. The rearrangement links TRBV20-1 to TRBJ2-7, with a tentative D call TRBD1 (6 bases). Trimming took off 6 bases at V and 4 bases at J, with 19 bases between the two ends. This CDR3 spans 14 amino acids. Germline V gives CDR1 DFQATT, CDR2 SNEGSKA (reference sequence). The CDR3 sequence: CSARPGQDFYEQYF. The DNA of the CDR3 is TGCAGTGCACGCCCGGGACAAGATTTTTACGAGCAGTACTTC.

This clonotype was recorded many times. The chain carries TRBV4-2 and TRBJ2-7; 7 positions agree with TRBD2. J was trimmed by 3 bases and V by 1 base; bases with no gene match: 6. Germline V gives CDR1 LGHNA, CDR2 YNFKEQ. The CDR3 extends over 15 amino acids. Written as DNA, the CDR3 is TGTGCCAGCAGCCAAGTACGGGAGGATTACTACGAGCAGTACTTC. Translated: CASSQVREDYYEQYF.

The chain employs TRBV7-9 and TRBJ2-7; the match to TRBD1 covers 7 bases. V trimming: 3 bases; J trimming: 3 bases; junction bases outside the gene matches: 5. CDR1 SEHNR and CDR2 FQNEAQ come from the germline V gene (reference sequence). This CDR3 comprises 14 residues. The CDR3 DNA reads as TGTGCCAGCAGCTTCGGGACAGTTAACTACGAGCAGTACTTC. Protein: CASSFGTVNYEQYF. The full variable domain, rest sourced from reference TRBV7-9 and TRBJ2-7, is DTGVSQNPRHKITKRGQNVTFRCDPISEHNRLYWYRQTLGQGPEFLTYFQNEAQLEKSRLLSDRFSAERPKGSFSTLEIQRTEQGDSAMYLCASSFGTVNYEQYFGPGTRLTVT.

This clonotype came up a few times. The genes are TRBV2 and TRBJ2-2, with 9 bases aligning to TRBD1. This CDR3 is 16 amino acids long. Germline CDR1 and CDR2: SNHLY and FYNNEI. J lost 1 base, V lost 7 bases, and 7 bases had no gene match. As DNA, the CDR3 is TGTGCCAGCAATAATGGGACAGGGCTGAACACCGGGGAGCTGTTTTTT. It encodes CASNNGTGLNTGELFF.

The sample holds a few counts of this clonotype. The chain uses TRBV28 and TRBJ1-2, with a tentative D call TRBD1 (5 bases). V lost 7 bases to trimming and J lost 4 bases, with 13 bases between them. The CDR3 length is 13 residues. Germline V lookup: CDR1 MDHEN, CDR2 SYDVKM. For the CDR3, the DNA is TGTGCCAGCACCCCTGACAGCCTCTATGGCTACACCTTC. This gives the protein CASTPDSLYGYTF.

This clonotype came up many times. V usage is TRBV20-1 and J usage is TRBJ1-5, with D perhaps matching TRBD1 (6 bases). The CDR3 sequence is 13 residues long. Trimming left V 6 bases short and J 9 bases short, with 18 bases between. Germline lookup yields CDR1 DFQATT and CDR2 SNEGSKA (reference sequence). The CDR3 reads CSATRLGGRPQHF. The CDR3 DNA is TGCAGTGCCACCCGTCTCGGGGGGCGGCCCCAGCATTTT.

To note about this clonotype: At one boundary the junction diverges from the germline segment, which might be a read error. The chain is built from TRBV7-6 and TRBJ2-7, with TRBD1 identical over 9 bases. CDR3 size: 14 residues. Germline CDR1 SGHVS, CDR2 FNYEAQ. The CDR3 DNA is TGTGCCAGCGGCTTCCCGGGACAGGGCTACGAGCAGTACTTC. It encodes CASGFPGQGYEQYF.